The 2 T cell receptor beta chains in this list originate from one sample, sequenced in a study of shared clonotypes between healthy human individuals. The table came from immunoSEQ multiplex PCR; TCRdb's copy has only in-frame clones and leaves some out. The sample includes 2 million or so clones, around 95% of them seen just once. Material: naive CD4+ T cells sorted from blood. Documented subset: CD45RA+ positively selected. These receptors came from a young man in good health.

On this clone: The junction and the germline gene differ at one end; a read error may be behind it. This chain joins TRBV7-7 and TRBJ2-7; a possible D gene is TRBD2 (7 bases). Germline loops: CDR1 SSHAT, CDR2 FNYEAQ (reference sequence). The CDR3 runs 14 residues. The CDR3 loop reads CASSPGGAPYEQYF. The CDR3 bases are TGTGCTAGCAGCCCTGGGGGGGCTCCCTACGAGCAGTACTTC.

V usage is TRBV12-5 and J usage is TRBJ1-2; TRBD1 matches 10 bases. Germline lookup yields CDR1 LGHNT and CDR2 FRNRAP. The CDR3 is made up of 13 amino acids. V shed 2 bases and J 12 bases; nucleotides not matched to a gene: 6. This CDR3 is CASGLSGGQGNTF. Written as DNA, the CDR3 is TGTGCTAGTGGTTTGTCAGGGGGACAGGGGAACACCTTC.